Each of the 30 T cell receptor beta chains below was sequenced from the same sample in a study of response to subunit inactivated influenza vaccine. TCRdb reanalysed the RT-PCR reads using MiXCR and keeps one entry per CDR3 protein. The profile shows roughly 780,000 distinct CDR3 sequences, less than 20% of them singletons. The sequencing used PBMCs from blood, collected 5 to 6 days after vaccination. These receptors originate from a man aged 45-65 years who received an inactivated influenza vaccine.

The rearrangement links TRBV30 to TRBJ2-7; 8 positions agree with TRBD2. Losses at the gene ends were 3 bases for V and 4 bases for J; bases not matched to a gene: 11. CDR1 GTSNPN and CDR2 SVGIG come from the germline V gene (reference sequence). This CDR3 spans 15 amino acids. The CDR3, as DNA: TGTGCCTGGAGCCAAGGCTTGCGGGGGGCGTACGAGCAGTACTTC. Translating it yields CAWSQGLRGAYEQYF.

This clonotype was counted a few times. The genes are TRBV5-6 and TRBJ1-6, with D maybe TRBD1 (6 bases). CDR1 and CDR2 from the germline V gene are SGHDT and YYEEEE. V was shortened by 4 bases and J by 9 bases, with 17 bases between the two germline ends. The CDR3 is 15 residues long. The CDR3 protein is CASSPRQAWGSPLHF. The DNA for the CDR3 is TGTGCCAGCAGCCCAAGACAGGCCTGGGGTTCACCCCTCCACTTT.

This chain connects TRBV18 to TRBJ2-1; TRBD2 aligns across 9 bases. V dropped 5 bases and J dropped 5; count of bases not matched to a gene: 1. Germline V gene sequence: CDR1 KGHSH, CDR2 LQKENI. The CDR3 contains 13 residues. The CDR3 coding sequence is TGTGCCAGCTCAATAGCGGGAGACAATGAGCAGTTCTTC. It is translated as CASSIAGDNEQFF.

This clonotype was counted a few times. The chain carries TRBV28 and TRBJ2-5; either TRBD1 or TRBD2 may supply D (5 bases each). This CDR3 spans 14 amino acids. Trimming left V 4 bases short and J 4 bases short, with 13 bases between. Germline V CDR1 and CDR2: MDHEN, SYDVKM. For the CDR3, the DNA is TGTGCCAGCAGTTGGGACCGGGTGGGAGAGACCCAGTACTTC. This gives the protein CASSWDRVGETQYF.

This clonotype was observed a few times. V is TRBV12-3 or TRBV12-4 and J is TRBJ2-7, with D uncertain. CDR3 size: 13 residues. Between the trimmed V and J ends, which lost 0 bases and 3 bases, there was a span of 6 bases. CDR3 DNA: TGTGCCAGCAGTTTAGCGACATACTACGAGCAGTACTTC. It yields the protein CASSLATYYEQYF.

This clonotype has only a few counts. V is TRBV12-3 or TRBV12-4 and J is TRBJ2-7; the match to TRBD2 covers 11 bases. Germline trimming cut 6 bases from V and 2 bases from J; bases unmatched to any gene: 3. The CDR3 is 14 residues long. The CDR3 bases are TGTGCCAGCAGGCCGGGACTAGCGGCCTACGAGCAGTACTTC. It codes for CASRPGLAAYEQYF.

The sample holds a few counts of this clonotype. The rearrangement joins TRBV6-2 or TRBV6-3 to TRBJ2-7, with a possible D match to TRBD1 (5 bases). Trimming left V 8 bases short and J 6 bases short, with 14 bases between. The CDR3 covers 12 residues. Germline CDR1 MNHEY, CDR2 SVGEGT. The CDR3 is CASRHAGFEQYF. CDR3 nucleotide sequence: TGTGCCAGCCGCCACGCAGGGTTCGAGCAGTACTTC.

This clonotype came up a few times. This chain links TRBV15 with TRBJ1-2; D is uncertain. Trimming shortened V by 4 bases and J by 0 bases, and 12 bases separated the two germline ends. This CDR3 comprises 15 residues. The germline gives CDR1 LNHNV, CDR2 YYDKDF (reference sequence). CDR3 region: CATSTPRYANYGYTF. CDR3 nucleotides: TGTGCCACCAGCACCCCCCGGTACGCTAACTATGGCTACACCTTC. Combining the CDR3 with reference TRBV15 and TRBJ1-2 gives the whole variable domain DAMVIQNPRYQVTQFGKPVTLSCSQTLNHNVMYWYQQKSSQAPKLLFHYYDKDFNNEADTPDNFQSRRPNTSFCFLDIRSPGLGDTAMYLCATSTPRYANYGYTFGSGTRLTVV.

V gene TRBV6-1 combines with J gene TRBJ2-7; TRBD1 matches at 10 bases. Germline V gene sequence: CDR1 MNHNS, CDR2 SASEGT. There are 14 residues in the CDR3. V lost 4 bases, J lost 4 bases, and 4 bases stayed unmatched. This chain's CDR3 is CASSVTGGVYEQYF. CDR3 coding DNA: TGTGCCAGCAGTGTGACAGGGGGCGTGTACGAGCAGTACTTC.

The CDR3 reads CASSPSPRRRQFF. The CDR3 nucleotides are TGTGCCAGCTCACCTTCCCCCAGACGACGCCAGTTCTTC. The chain carries TRBV18 and TRBJ2-1; D is uncertain. The CDR3 covers 13 residues. Germline values: CDR1 KGHSH, CDR2 LQKENI. V was shortened by 3 bases and J by 13 bases, with 16 bases between the two germline ends.

This clonotype was observed at least ten times. This chain connects TRBV5-1 to TRBJ1-6; tentatively, D is TRBD1 (5 bases). Between the trimmed V and J ends, which lost 4 bases and 6 bases, there was a span of 11 bases. In germline, CDR1 is SGHRS, CDR2 YFSETQ. The CDR3 has 14 amino acids. The CDR3 sequence is CASSQGTINSPLHF. CDR3 DNA: TGCGCCAGCAGCCAAGGGACGATTAATTCACCCCTCCACTTT.

V usage is TRBV20-1 and J usage is TRBJ2-7; TRBD2 matches 9 bases. V trimming: 2 bases; J trimming: 9 bases; junction bases outside the gene matches: 11. The CDR3 length is 14 residues. Germline CDR1 and CDR2: DFQATT and SNEGSKA (reference sequence). The CDR3 loop reads CSARQGGLATGQYF. The CDR3 DNA reads TGCAGTGCTAGACAAGGGGGACTAGCAACCGGGCAGTACTTC.

In this sample, this clonotype turned up a few times. This chain joins TRBV5-1 and TRBJ2-5, with D possibly matching TRBD2 (6 bases). CDR1 is SGHRS and CDR2 is YFSETQ in the germline V gene. The CDR3 is 17 residues long. Trimming took 2 bases from V and 1 from J, leaving 18 bases between them. The CDR3 coding sequence is TGCGCCAGCAGCTTTGGATGGGCGGGGACTGCCCAAGAGACCCAGTACTTC. Translation: CASSFGWAGTAQETQYF.

J is TRBJ2-1 and V is TRBV27; 8 bases map to TRBD2. Germline loops: CDR1 MNHEY, CDR2 SMNVEV (reference sequence). CDR3 size: 13 residues. CDR3 sequence reads: CTSGARSYNEQFF. The CDR3 DNA reads TGTACTAGCGGAGCGAGATCCTACAATGAGCAGTTCTTC.

The V call is TRBV3-1, the J call TRBJ1-5, with 8 bases aligning to TRBD1. The CDR3 is 14 amino acids. The junction had 12 bases not matched to a gene; V was cut back by 6 bases and J by 11 bases. CDR1 is LGHDT, CDR2 YNNKEL, per germline (reference sequence). The CDR3 nucleotides read TGTGCCAGCAGTCAGACAGGGGAGGGAAGGACCCAGCATTTT. Translated: CASSQTGEGRTQHF.

The table lists this clonotype with a few counts. The chain carries TRBV12-3 or TRBV12-4 and TRBJ2-2; TRBD2 aligns across 10 bases. The CDR3 runs to 16 residues. The ends lost 5 bases at V and 1 base at J; junction bases unmatched: 4. CDR3 protein: CASSAGLAVNTGELFF. The CDR3 DNA sequence: TGTGCCAGCAGTGCCGGACTAGCGGTGAACACCGGGGAGCTGTTTTTT.

This chain connects TRBV12-3 or TRBV12-4 to TRBJ1-3; no firm D call. V lost 1 base, J lost 0 bases, and 7 bases lay in between. The CDR3 sequence is 15 residues long. The CDR3 spells CASSLEWYSGNTIYF. The CDR3 DNA is TGTGCCAGCAGTTTAGAATGGTACTCTGGAAACACCATATATTTT.

This clonotype was detected a few times. CDR3 nucleotides: TGCGCCAGCCGGACTAGCGGGGGGGCGGGGGAGCTGTTTTTT. This gives the protein CASRTSGGAGELFF. The chain employs TRBV10-2 and TRBJ2-2; 15 nucleotides agree with TRBD2. The CDR3 totals 14 residues. With 8 bases clipped from V and 8 bases from J, the junction kept 3 bases outside the gene matches. Germline loops: CDR1 WSHSY, CDR2 SAAADI.

This clonotype was seen more than once but under ten times. This sequence joins TRBV4-3 and TRBJ2-7; no clear D. This CDR3 spans 15 amino acids. The V and J ends lost 3 bases and 2 bases respectively, with 14 bases between them. CDR1 is LGHNA, CDR2 YSLEER, per germline. Here the CDR3 reads CASSQADQRTYEQYF. As DNA, the CDR3 is TGCGCCAGCAGCCAGGCGGACCAGCGCACCTACGAGCAGTACTTC.

The chain joins TRBV6-1 to TRBJ1-2; 9 positions match TRBD1. V was pared by 6 bases and J by 4 bases, with 9 bases of the junction left unmatched. CDR3 size: 15 residues. Germline CDR1 MNHNS, CDR2 SASEGT. CDR3 residues: CASSPTGGGRYGYTF. DNA of the CDR3: TGTGCCAGCAGCCCAACAGGGGGCGGGCGCTATGGCTACACCTTC.

The chain uses TRBV6-1 and TRBJ2-5; weak D call: TRBD2 (5 bases). This CDR3 has 13 amino acids. Trimming pared 6 bases from V and 2 bases from J, leaving 10 bases between. Germline V gene lookup returns CDR1 MNHNS and CDR2 SASEGT. The CDR3 sequence: CASRLPGQETQYF. CDR3 nucleotides: TGTGCCAGCAGACTCCCGGGACAAGAGACCCAGTACTTC.

This clonotype appeared many times. This rearrangement joins TRBV7-2 to TRBJ2-1, with D uncertain. V lost 1 base and J 8 bases, leaving 15 bases between the germline ends. The V gene's germline CDR1 is SGHTA and CDR2 FQGNSA. The CDR3 extends over 15 amino acids. CDR3 region: CASSLVARPGDEQFF. Written as DNA, the CDR3 is TGTGCCAGCAGCTTAGTGGCTCGGCCGGGCGATGAGCAGTTCTTC.

The chain links TRBV12-3 or TRBV12-4 to TRBJ2-3; possibly TRBD1 or TRBD2 for D (5 bases each). The CDR3 extends over 14 amino acids. Trimming took off 2 bases at V and 0 bases at J, with 6 bases between the two ends. CDR3 nucleotide sequence: TGTGCCAGCAGTTTATGGGGGAGCACAGATACGCAGTATTTT. Protein product: CASSLWGSTDTQYF.

This chain connects TRBV18 to TRBJ2-7; the D gene could be TRBD1 or TRBD2 (6 bases each). CDR1 and CDR2 (germline): KGHSH, LQKENI. This CDR3 region has 16 residues. V was shortened by 0 bases and J by 5 bases, with 17 bases between the two germline ends. CDR3 region: CASSPPMGGAGHEQYF. The CDR3 nucleotides are TGTGCCAGCTCACCACCGATGGGGGGCGCCGGCCACGAGCAGTACTTC.

V usage is TRBV6-1 and J usage is TRBJ2-7; D ambiguous. This CDR3 is 13 amino acids long. V was pared by 6 bases and J by 0 bases, with 9 bases between. CDR1 and CDR2 (germline): MNHNS, SASEGT. This chain's CDR3 is CASRGLDSYEQYF. CDR3 in DNA: TGTGCCAGCAGGGGTCTCGACTCCTACGAGCAGTACTTC.

The chain is built from TRBV25-1 and TRBJ1-6, with D unclear. CDR3 length: 14 amino acids. V was clipped by 4 bases and J by 4 bases, with 8 bases between them. Germline CDR1 and CDR2: MGHDK and SYGVNS. The DNA of the CDR3 is TGTGCCAGCAGTGTGGACCTATATAATTCACCCCTCCACTTT. This encodes CASSVDLYNSPLHF.

This clonotype occurred a few times. The chain has TRBV4-3 and TRBJ2-1; either TRBD1 or TRBD2 may supply D (6 bases each). The CDR3 spans 15 residues. Germline V gives CDR1 LGHNA, CDR2 YSLEER. With 2 bases removed from V and 6 bases from J, the gap between germline ends came to 14 bases. The CDR3 nucleotides read TGCGCCAGCAGCCAAATGGGGGGCCTTGGCAATGAGCAGTTCTTC. Translated: CASSQMGGLGNEQFF.

This clonotype came up a few times. The V gene is TRBV3-1, the J gene TRBJ1-6, with unresolved D. CDR3 size: 13 residues. Germline V lookup: CDR1 LGHDT, CDR2 YNNKEL (reference sequence). Trimming removed 1 base from V and 9 bases from J, with 7 bases in between. CDR3 sequence reads: CASSQARFSPLHF. For the CDR3, the DNA is TGTGCCAGCAGCCAAGCCAGGTTTTCACCCCTCCACTTT. Variable domain in full (rest from reference TRBV3-1 and TRBJ1-6): DTAVSQTPKYLVTQMGNDKSIKCEQNLGHDTMYWYKQDSKKFLKIMFSYNNKELIINETVPNRFSPKSPDKAHLNLHINSLELGDSAVYFCASSQARFSPLHFGNGTRLTVT.

V and J are TRBV2 and TRBJ2-7; the D is unclear. V dropped 2 bases and J dropped 6 bases, with 5 bases sitting between them. The CDR3 totals 11 residues. The germline CDR1 and CDR2 sequences are SNHLY and FYNNEI. Here the CDR3 DNA reads TGTGCCAGCAGTGAACACGGCGAGCAGTACTTC. Amino acid sequence: CASSEHGEQYF.

This chain uses TRBV27 with TRBJ2-1; 10 bases map to TRBD2. The V and J ends lost 10 bases and 15 bases, in that order; junction bases with no gene match: 15. This CDR3 is built from 13 residues. Germline V gene data show CDR1 as MNHEY and CDR2 as SMNVEV (reference sequence). The CDR3 DNA is TGTGCCATCCTCAGGACTAGCGGCGGGACGCGGTTCTTC. It translates to CAILRTSGGTRFF.